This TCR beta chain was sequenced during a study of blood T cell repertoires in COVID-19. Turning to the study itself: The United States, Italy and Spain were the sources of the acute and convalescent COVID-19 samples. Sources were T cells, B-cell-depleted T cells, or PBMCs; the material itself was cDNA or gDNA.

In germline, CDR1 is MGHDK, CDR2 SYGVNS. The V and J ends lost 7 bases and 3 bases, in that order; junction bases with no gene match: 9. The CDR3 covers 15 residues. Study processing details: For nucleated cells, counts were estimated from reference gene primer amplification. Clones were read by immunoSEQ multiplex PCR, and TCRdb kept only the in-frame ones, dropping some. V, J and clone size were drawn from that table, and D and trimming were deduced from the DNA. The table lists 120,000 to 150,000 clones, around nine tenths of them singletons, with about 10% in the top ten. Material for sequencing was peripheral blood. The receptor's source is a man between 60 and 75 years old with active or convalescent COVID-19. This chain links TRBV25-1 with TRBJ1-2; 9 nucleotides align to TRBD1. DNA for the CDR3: TGTGCCAGCACCTATGGGGACAGGGTCGACTATGGCTACACCTTC. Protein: CASTYGDRVDYGYTF.